Below, 5 T cell receptor beta chains from the same sample are listed, as sequenced in a study of siplizumab effects on memory and regulatory T cells. The protocol was immunoSEQ multiplex PCR, while the TCRdb copy is restricted to in-frame clones and leaves out a portion. In the table there are roughly 70,000 clones, 85% to 95% of which are singletons. Sample: CD8+ T cells sorted from blood. Receptors originate from a human donor in good health.

The rearrangement joins TRBV6-5 to TRBJ1-1, with 7 bases fitting TRBD1. CDR1 is MNHEY and CDR2 is SVGAGI in the germline V gene. The CDR3 is made up of 15 amino acids. V was pared by 6 bases and J by 7 bases, with 14 bases of the junction left unmatched. The CDR3 DNA reads TGTGCCAGCAGCGCAGACAGGGCGTTGAGGAGTGAAGCTTTCTTT. Protein sequence: CASSADRALRSEAFF.

The V gene is TRBV29-1, the J gene TRBJ2-1; TRBD2 agrees at 7 bases. J lost 7 bases, V lost 1 base, and 4 bases had no gene match. From germline, CDR1 is SQVTM and CDR2 ANQGSEA. The CDR3 length is 13 residues. CDR3 sequence reads: CSVEAGRGNEQFF. CDR3 sequence (DNA): TGCAGCGTTGAAGCAGGGCGGGGGAATGAGCAGTTCTTC.

V usage is TRBV4-2 and J usage is TRBJ2-7; the D call may be TRBD1 or TRBD2 (6 bases each). CDR3 length equals 13 residues. The ends were cut back, 3 bases at V and 6 bases at J, with 12 bases in the middle. Germline CDR1 reads LGHNA; CDR2 reads YNFKEQ. In DNA form, the CDR3 reads TGTGCCAGCAGCCATGGGGGGCTGACCGAGCAGTACTTC. It specifies CASSHGGLTEQYF.

CDR3 coding DNA: TGCGCCAGCAGCTTGTTTGATACAGCGGGGGGGCTGGAAAACATTCAGTACTTC. Amino acids: CASSLFDTAGGLENIQYF. This chain uses TRBV5-1 with TRBJ2-4, with 10 positions matching TRBD2. The germline CDR1 and CDR2 sequences are SGHRS and YFSETQ. The trim removed 1 base at V and 5 bases at J, leaving 12 bases unmatched. The CDR3 length is 18 residues.

This chain uses TRBV9 with TRBJ1-1, with D possibly being TRBD1 (5 bases). The V gene's germline CDR1 is SGDLS and CDR2 YYNGEE. This CDR3 is 14 amino acids long. V shed 0 bases and J shed 4 bases, with 10 bases lying between them. CDR3 coding DNA: TGTGCCAGCAGCGTAGACGAGGGGTTCACTGAAGCTTTCTTT. This sequence encodes CASSVDEGFTEAFF. Together with reference TRBV9 and TRBJ1-1, the CDR3 gives the full variable domain: DSGVTQTPKHLITATGQRVTLRCSPRSGDLSVYWYQQSLDQGLQFLIQYYNGEERAKGNILERFSAQQFPDLHSELNLSSLELGDSALYFCASSVDEGFTEAFFGQGTRLTVV.